The 26 T cell receptor beta chains below were found in one sample sequenced in a study of OX40 agonist ivuxolimab in advanced cancers. Sequencing used immunoSEQ multiplex PCR; TCRdb keeps in-frame clones, though not all of them. The sample records 55,000 to 70,000 clones, roughly 84% being singletons. The sequencing used CD4+ or CD8+ T cells sorted from blood, collected in a trial of the OX40 agonist ivuxolimab. The receptors were gathered from an adult with an advanced solid tumor such as melanoma, head and neck, liver or kidney cancer.

The J gene is TRBJ1-6, the V gene TRBV6-5, with 10 nucleotides matching TRBD1. The germline V gene has CDR1 MNHEY and CDR2 SVGAGI. J was trimmed by 9 bases and V by 6 bases; bases with no gene match: 8. The CDR3 consists of 15 residues. CDR3 protein: CASRKQRDRGSPLHF. The CDR3 nucleotides read TGTGCCAGCAGGAAACAGCGGGACAGGGGTTCACCCCTCCACTTT.

The chain combines TRBV28 with TRBJ2-5; no reliable D call. The V and J ends lost 2 bases and 2 bases respectively, with 9 bases between them. This CDR3 comprises 14 residues. CDR1 and CDR2 (germline): MDHEN, SYDVKM. DNA of the CDR3: TGTGCCAGCAGTTTACTCCAGGTTCAAGAGACCCAGTACTTC. Translation gives CASSLLQVQETQYF.

This clone showed up just once. The rearrangement links TRBV7-6 to TRBJ2-3, with 9 bases aligning to TRBD2. Per germline, CDR1 SGHVS and CDR2 FNYEAQ. V lost 5 bases to trimming and J lost 3 bases; unmatched junction nucleotides: 9. The CDR3 has 16 amino acids. CDR3 sequence: CASSPASGGPTDTQYF. The CDR3 DNA reads TGTGCCAGCAGCCCGGCGAGCGGGGGGCCAACAGATACGCAGTATTTT.

The rearrangement links TRBV28 to TRBJ1-2, with 11 bases aligning to TRBD1. The CDR3 length is 16 residues. Germline V lookup: CDR1 MDHEN, CDR2 SYDVKM. The ends lost 8 bases at V and 6 bases at J; junction bases unmatched: 14. Here the CDR3 reads CASASSGDRGGHGYTF. CDR3 coding DNA: TGTGCCAGCGCCTCCTCCGGGGACAGGGGGGGACATGGCTACACCTTC.

The chain has TRBV5-4 and TRBJ1-3; 10 nucleotides match TRBD1. Per germline, CDR1 SGHNT and CDR2 YYREEE (reference sequence). J was trimmed by 4 bases and V by 4 bases; bases with no gene match: 8. CDR3 length: 16 residues. The CDR3 bases are TGTGCCAGCAGCCCAGGGACAGGGGCTACGGGAAACACCATATATTTT. As protein: CASSPGTGATGNTIYF.

The rearrangement uses TRBV4-3 and TRBJ2-7, with TRBD1 identical over 9 bases. The CDR3 is 16 residues long. V lost 4 bases to trimming and J lost 5 bases; unmatched junction nucleotides: 12. Germline V gene sequence: CDR1 LGHNA, CDR2 YSLEER. CDR3 sequence reads: CASSPRLQGAQNEQYF. DNA of the CDR3: TGCGCCAGCAGCCCCCGCCTACAGGGGGCGCAGAACGAGCAGTACTTC.

This clone was detected only once. V gene TRBV2 combines with J gene TRBJ2-5; D uncertain. The CDR3 runs 13 residues. Germline CDR1 SNHLY, CDR2 FYNNEI. The V end was cut by 7 bases, the J end by 2 bases, with 11 bases between. The CDR3 here is CASKLSRQETQYF. The DNA of the CDR3 is TGTGCCAGCAAGTTGAGCCGACAAGAGACCCAGTACTTC.

The V call is TRBV19, the J call TRBJ1-5; no clear D gene. The germline gives CDR1 LNHDA, CDR2 SQIVND (reference sequence). This CDR3 region has 14 residues. V was pared by 7 bases and J by 12 bases, with 22 bases between. In nucleotides, the CDR3 is TGTGCCAGTACCATTGGTCAGGACGATGTTCTCCAGCATTTT. Protein: CASTIGQDDVLQHF.

The rearrangement uses TRBV7-2 and TRBJ1-3; the match to TRBD1 covers 8 bases. The trim removed 5 bases at V and 8 bases at J, leaving 20 bases unmatched. The CDR3 runs to 18 residues. CDR1 SGHTA and CDR2 FQGNSA come from the germline V gene. CDR3 DNA sequence: TGTGCCAGCAGCGAAAGCCGGATAGGGACAGGCCTCTCGGACACCATATATTTT. This codes for CASSESRIGTGLSDTIYF.

Written as DNA, the CDR3 is TGTGCCAGCAGCCCCCCGGGACAGACACATCGACTCACTGAAGCTTTCTTT. Its protein is CASSPPGQTHRLTEAFF. V and J are TRBV5-8 and TRBJ1-1, with TRBD1 identical over 7 bases. The CDR3 is made up of 17 amino acids. Germline V CDR1 and CDR2: SGHTS, YDEGEE. V shed 4 bases, J shed 4 bases, and the junction held 16 bases outside the gene matches.

The V call is TRBV5-1, the J call TRBJ1-1; maybe TRBD1 (6 bases). CDR1 and CDR2 (germline): SGHRS, YFSETQ. The CDR3 sequence is 15 residues long. The V end lost 1 base, the J end lost 1 base, and 11 bases lay between the germline ends. The DNA of the CDR3 is TGCGCCAGCAGCTTGAACAGGGTAGGGAACACTGAAGCTTTCTTT. It specifies CASSLNRVGNTEAFF.

For this clone: One end of the junction is discordant with germline, which a read error may explain. The chain uses TRBV27 and TRBJ1-2; 9 bases map to TRBD1. The CDR3 consists of 14 residues. Germline loops: CDR1 MNHEY, CDR2 SMNVEV (reference sequence). The CDR3 sequence is CASTTQGAPRTWRF. The CDR3 DNA reads TGTGCCAGCACCACACAGGGGGCCCCTCGCACTTGGCGCTTC.

The chain has TRBV7-3 and TRBJ2-2; D uncertain. The CDR3 consists of 15 residues. Germline loops: CDR1 SGHTA, CDR2 FQGTGA. Trimming left V 1 base short and J 1 base short, with 7 bases between. CDR3 bases: TGTGCCAGCAGCTTAATTGGAGAGAACACCGGGGAGCTGTTTTTT. Translating it yields CASSLIGENTGELFF.

The chain joins TRBV7-6 to TRBJ1-3, with TRBD1 identical over 7 bases. V was pared by 5 bases and J by 0 bases, with 10 bases of the junction left unmatched. The CDR3 has 17 residues. Germline V gene data show CDR1 as SGHVS and CDR2 as FNYEAQ. The CDR3 nucleotides read TGTGCCAGCAGCCGACTTACAGGGGTTGACTCTGGAAACACCATATATTTT. This sequence encodes CASSRLTGVDSGNTIYF.

This clone was counted a few times. The chain couples TRBV19 to TRBJ1-3, with D possibly being TRBD1 (5 bases). Germline CDR1 is LNHDA and CDR2 is SQIVND (reference sequence). The CDR3 totals 15 residues. V was cut by 5 bases and J by 0 bases, with 11 bases left in between. The CDR3 DNA reads TGTGCCAGTAGTCCCGGGACTTACTCTGGAAACACCATATATTTT. This codes for CASSPGTYSGNTIYF.

On this clone itself: The sample contains more than one DNA sequence encoding this CDR3. The rearrangement uses TRBV7-6 and TRBJ2-1, with D possibly being TRBD2 (7 bases). V lost 5 bases and J 7 bases, leaving 21 bases between the germline ends. The CDR3 extends over 16 amino acids. Germline CDR1 is SGHVS and CDR2 is FNYEAQ. The chain's CDR3 is CASSPGGQGRSNEQFF. The CDR3 DNA reads as TGTGCCAGCAGCCCCGGGGGGCAGGGGAGGTCGAATGAGCAGTTCTTC.

The chain is built from TRBV11-2 and TRBJ1-3, with unresolved D. The CDR3 spans 18 residues. The V gene's germline CDR1 is SGHAT and CDR2 FQNNGV. With 3 bases removed from V and 0 bases from J, the gap between germline ends came to 18 bases. The CDR3 DNA sequence: TGTGCCAGCAGCTTTCTGTGGACGCCCTGGAGCTCTGGAAACACCATATATTTT. Translating it yields CASSFLWTPWSSGNTIYF.

V usage is TRBV10-3 and J usage is TRBJ1-2; TRBD1 agrees at 10 bases. Germline CDR1 reads ENHRY; CDR2 reads SYGVKD. V dropped 7 bases and J dropped 8; count of bases not matched to a gene: 13. The CDR3 spans 15 residues. The CDR3 DNA reads TGTGCCATCACCCCAGGGGACAGGGGCTATGACGGCTACACCTTC. Translated, it gives CAITPGDRGYDGYTF.

The chain couples TRBV4-1 to TRBJ1-1; unclear D gene. This CDR3 has 14 residues. Trimming pared 0 bases from V and 6 bases from J, leaving 11 bases between. Germline values: CDR1 MGHRA, CDR2 YSYEKL. This CDR3 reads CASSQDLWVAEAFF. CDR3 bases: TGCGCCAGCAGCCAAGATCTATGGGTTGCTGAAGCTTTCTTT.

The chain has TRBV19 and TRBJ2-4; possible D gene TRBD1, 6 bases. The V gene's germline CDR1 is LNHDA and CDR2 SQIVND (reference sequence). V lost 0 bases, J lost 8 bases, and 8 bases lay in between. The CDR3 sequence is 13 residues long. The DNA of the CDR3 is TGTGCCAGTAGTATAGACAGGGGATACATTCAGTACTTC. Its translation is CASSIDRGYIQYF.

The chain links TRBV29-1 to TRBJ1-2; D remains ambiguous. Trimming cost V 5 bases and J 7 bases, with 35 bases left between them. This CDR3 has 19 amino acids. The germline V gene has CDR1 SQVTM and CDR2 ANQGSEA. In DNA form, the CDR3 reads TGCAGCGTTCAGGAGATGGGCAGTACCGAAATAGGAACCAGAAGTGGCTACACCTTC. Protein product: CSVQEMGSTEIGTRSGYTF.

The chain couples TRBV7-2 to TRBJ2-2; tentative D call: TRBD2 (5 bases). The CDR3 spans 13 residues. V lost 1 base to trimming and J lost 5 bases, with 5 bases between them. CDR1 is SGHTA and CDR2 is FQGNSA in the germline V gene. CDR3 sequence: CASSLGGTGELFF. The CDR3 bases are TGTGCCAGCAGCTTAGGAGGGACCGGGGAGCTGTTTTTT.

By share of the sample, this clone is medium-sized. The chain combines TRBV5-4 with TRBJ1-6; 12 bases match TRBD1. Germline CDR1 SGHNT, CDR2 YYREEE (reference sequence). The V segment lost 3 bases and the J segment 9 bases; nucleotides outside the gene matches: 7. CDR3 length equals 16 residues. The CDR3 is CASSSGQGATGSPLHF. The CDR3 DNA reads TGTGCCAGCAGCTCGGGACAGGGGGCGACGGGTTCACCCCTCCACTTT.

CDR3 DNA sequence: TGCGCCAGCAGCGTCGCAGGAGCCCCGAACACTGAAGCTTTCTTT. Translating it yields CASSVAGAPNTEAFF. This chain joins TRBV5-1 and TRBJ1-1, with unresolved D. This CDR3 has 15 residues. Per germline, CDR1 SGHRS and CDR2 YFSETQ. Trimming stripped 4 bases from V and 1 base from J, with 14 bases between. Full variable domain (rest looked up from reference TRBV5-1 and TRBJ1-1): KAGVTQTPRYLIKTRGQQVTLSCSPISGHRSVSWYQQTPGQGLQFLFEYFSETQRNKGNFPGRFSGRQFSNSRSEMNVSTLELGDSALYLCASSVAGAPNTEAFFGQGTRLTVV.

This chain joins TRBV5-6 and TRBJ2-2; the match to TRBD1 covers 8 bases. The trim removed 0 bases at V and 5 bases at J, leaving 15 bases unmatched. CDR1 and CDR2 (germline): SGHDT, YYEEEE. CDR3 length equals 19 residues. The CDR3 loop reads CASSLVGQGHRGWTGELFF. The CDR3 DNA follows: TGTGCCAGCAGCTTGGTCGGACAGGGTCACAGGGGCTGGACCGGGGAGCTGTTTTTT.

The chain recombines TRBV7-8 with TRBJ2-5, with TRBD1 identical over 7 bases. Germline CDR1 is SGHVS and CDR2 is FQNEAQ. The CDR3 extends over 14 amino acids. Trimming at V came to 1 base and at J to 5 bases, leaving 4 bases not matched to a gene. CDR3 DNA: TGTGCCAGCAGCTTAGGAGGGACAGTGGAGACCCAGTACTTC. Its translation: CASSLGGTVETQYF.